The clone carrying this TCR beta chain was recorded at least ten times. These data are taken from a study of T cells of healthy individuals. The germline gives CDR1 SGHAT, CDR2 FQDESV (reference sequence). V shed 5 bases, J shed 4 bases, and the junction held 4 bases outside the gene matches. The CDR3 is 14 residues long. Via MiXCR, TCRdb re-called the 5' RACE reads, giving one row per CDR3 protein. The repertoire includes tens of thousands of distinct CDR3 sequences, 15% to 20% of them detected once, and roughly 4.7% sits in the top ten. This TCR was recovered from a human donor in good health. This chain links TRBV11-1 with TRBJ2-1; 8 bases line up with TRBD1. The CDR3 sequence is CASSPGQGYNEQFF. The CDR3 coding sequence is TGTGCCAGCAGCCCTGGACAGGGTTACAATGAGCAGTTCTTC.